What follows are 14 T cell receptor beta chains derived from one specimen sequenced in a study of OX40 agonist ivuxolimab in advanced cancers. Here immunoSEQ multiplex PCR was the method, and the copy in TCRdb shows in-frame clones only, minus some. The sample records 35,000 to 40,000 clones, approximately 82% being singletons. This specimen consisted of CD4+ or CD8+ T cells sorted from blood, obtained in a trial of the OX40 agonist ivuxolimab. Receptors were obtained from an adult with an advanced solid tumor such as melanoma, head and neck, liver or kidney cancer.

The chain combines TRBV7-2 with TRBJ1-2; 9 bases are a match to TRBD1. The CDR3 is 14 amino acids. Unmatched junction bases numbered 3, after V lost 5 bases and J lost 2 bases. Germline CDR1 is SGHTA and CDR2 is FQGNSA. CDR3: CASSAGTGNYGYTF. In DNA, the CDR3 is TGTGCCAGCAGCGCCGGGACAGGGAACTATGGCTACACCTTC.

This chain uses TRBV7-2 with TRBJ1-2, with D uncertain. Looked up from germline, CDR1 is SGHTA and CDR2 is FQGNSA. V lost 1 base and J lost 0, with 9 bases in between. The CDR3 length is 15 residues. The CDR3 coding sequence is TGTGCCAGCAGCTTAGGTTGGGTAACTAACTATGGCTACACCTTC. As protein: CASSLGWVTNYGYTF.

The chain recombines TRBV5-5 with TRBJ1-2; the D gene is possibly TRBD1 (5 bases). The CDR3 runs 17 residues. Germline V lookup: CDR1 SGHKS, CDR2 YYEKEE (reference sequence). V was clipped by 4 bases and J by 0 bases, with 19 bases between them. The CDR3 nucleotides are TGTGCCAGCAGCCAACTGAAATTGGGGGGGACTAACTATGGCTACACCTTC. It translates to CASSQLKLGGTNYGYTF.

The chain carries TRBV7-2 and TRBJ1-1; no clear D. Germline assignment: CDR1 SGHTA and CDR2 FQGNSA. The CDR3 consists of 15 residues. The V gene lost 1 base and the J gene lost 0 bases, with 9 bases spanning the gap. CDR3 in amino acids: CASSLEGDMNTEAFF. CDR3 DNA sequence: TGTGCCAGCAGCTTAGAAGGAGATATGAACACTGAAGCTTTCTTT.

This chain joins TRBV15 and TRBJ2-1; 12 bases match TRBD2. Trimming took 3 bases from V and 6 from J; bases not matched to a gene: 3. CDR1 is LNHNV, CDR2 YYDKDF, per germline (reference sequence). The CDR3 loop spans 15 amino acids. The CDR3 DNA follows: TGTGCCACCAGCAGTCGACTAGCGGGAGCCAATGAGCAGTTCTTC. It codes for CATSSRLAGANEQFF.

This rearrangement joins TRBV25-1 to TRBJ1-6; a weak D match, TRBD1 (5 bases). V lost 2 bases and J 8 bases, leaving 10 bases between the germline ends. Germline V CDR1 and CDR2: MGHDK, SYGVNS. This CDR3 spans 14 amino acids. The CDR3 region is CASSEPDSYSPLHF. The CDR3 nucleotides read TGTGCCAGCAGTGAACCCGACAGTTATTCACCCCTCCACTTT. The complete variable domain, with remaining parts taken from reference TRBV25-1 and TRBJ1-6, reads EADIYQTPRYLVIGTGKKITLECSQTMGHDKMYWYQQDPGMELHLIHYSYGVNSTEKGDLSSESTVSRIRTEHFPLTLESARPSHTSQYLCASSEPDSYSPLHFGNGTRLTVT.

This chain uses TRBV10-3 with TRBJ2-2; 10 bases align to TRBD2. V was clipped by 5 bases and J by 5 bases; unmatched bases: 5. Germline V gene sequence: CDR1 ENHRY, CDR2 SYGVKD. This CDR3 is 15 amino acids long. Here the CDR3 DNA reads TGTGCCATCAGTAATCTTAGCGGGAGGACCGGGGAGCTGTTTTTT. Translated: CAISNLSGRTGELFF.

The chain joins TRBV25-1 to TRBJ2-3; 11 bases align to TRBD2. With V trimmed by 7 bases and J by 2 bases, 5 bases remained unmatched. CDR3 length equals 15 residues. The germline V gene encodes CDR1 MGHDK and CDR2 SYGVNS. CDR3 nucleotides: TGTGCCAGCATGGCTAGCGGGGGGTTCACAGATACGCAGTATTTT. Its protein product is CASMASGGFTDTQYF.

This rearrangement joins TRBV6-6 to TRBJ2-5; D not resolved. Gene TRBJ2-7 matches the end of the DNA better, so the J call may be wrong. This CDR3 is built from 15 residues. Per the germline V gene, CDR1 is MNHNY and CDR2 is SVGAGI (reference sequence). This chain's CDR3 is CASRMDGRFFYEQYF. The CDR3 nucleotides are TGTGCCAGCAGGATGGACGGCCGGTTCTTCTACGAGCAGTACTTC.

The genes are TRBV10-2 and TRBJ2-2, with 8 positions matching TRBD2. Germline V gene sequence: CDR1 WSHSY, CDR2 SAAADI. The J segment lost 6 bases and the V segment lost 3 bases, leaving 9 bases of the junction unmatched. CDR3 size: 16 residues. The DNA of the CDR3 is TGCGCCAGCAGTGACTGGCGGGAGGTAATAGCCGGGGAGCTGTTTTTT. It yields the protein CASSDWREVIAGELFF.

The CDR3 loop reads CASSSTSGFSYEQYF. The CDR3 DNA follows: TGTGCCAGCAGCTCTACTAGCGGGTTCTCCTACGAGCAGTACTTC. The chain is built from TRBV5-4 and TRBJ2-7; 9 positions agree with TRBD2. CDR1 is SGHNT, CDR2 YYREEE, per germline (reference sequence). This CDR3 is built from 15 residues. After removal of 3 bases from V and 0 bases from J, the junction contained 4 bases not matched to a gene.

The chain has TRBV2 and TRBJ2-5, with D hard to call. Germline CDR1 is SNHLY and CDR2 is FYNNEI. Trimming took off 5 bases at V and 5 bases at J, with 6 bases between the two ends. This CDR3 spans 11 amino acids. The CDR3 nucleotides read TGTGCCAGCAGTATGGGGGAGACCCAGTACTTC. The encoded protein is CASSMGETQYF.

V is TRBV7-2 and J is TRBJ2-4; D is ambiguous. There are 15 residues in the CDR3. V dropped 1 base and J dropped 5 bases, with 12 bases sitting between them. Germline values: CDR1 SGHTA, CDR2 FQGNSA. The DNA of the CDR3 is TGTGCCAGCAGCTTAGGCGTGGCAGACCAAAACATTCAGTACTTC. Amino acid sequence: CASSLGVADQNIQYF.

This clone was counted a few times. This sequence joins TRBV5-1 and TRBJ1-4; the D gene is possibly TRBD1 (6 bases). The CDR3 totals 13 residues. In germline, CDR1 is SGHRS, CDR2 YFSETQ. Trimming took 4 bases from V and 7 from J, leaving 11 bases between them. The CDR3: CASSTGGSEKLFF. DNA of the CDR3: TGCGCCAGCAGCACCGGGGGCAGTGAAAAACTGTTTTTT.